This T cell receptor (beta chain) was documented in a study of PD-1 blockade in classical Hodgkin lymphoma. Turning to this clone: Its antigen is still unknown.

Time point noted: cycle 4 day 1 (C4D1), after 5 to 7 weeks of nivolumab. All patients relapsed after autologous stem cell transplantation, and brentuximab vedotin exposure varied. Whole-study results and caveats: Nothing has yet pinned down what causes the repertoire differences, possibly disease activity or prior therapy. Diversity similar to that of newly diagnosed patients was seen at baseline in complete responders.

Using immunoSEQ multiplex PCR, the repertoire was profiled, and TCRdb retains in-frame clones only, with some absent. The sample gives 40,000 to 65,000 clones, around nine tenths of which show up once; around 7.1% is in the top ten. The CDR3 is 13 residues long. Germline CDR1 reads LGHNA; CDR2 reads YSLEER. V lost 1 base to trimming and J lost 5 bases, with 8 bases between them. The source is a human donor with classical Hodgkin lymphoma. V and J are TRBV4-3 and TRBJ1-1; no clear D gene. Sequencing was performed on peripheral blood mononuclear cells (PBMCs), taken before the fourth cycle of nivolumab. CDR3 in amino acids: CASSQVRETEAFF. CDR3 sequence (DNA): TGCGCCAGCAGCCAAGTGCGAGAAACTGAAGCTTTCTTT.